This TCR beta chain was retrieved from a study of cytomegalovirus exposure and HLA in healthy donors. Overall study findings and caveats: Associated with cytomegalovirus, according to the listing, were some 180 TCR beta chains. Most TCR beta V segments were productive about 87% or about 30% of the time in an earlier analysis.

Amplification used 60 Vbeta primers and 13 Jbeta primers. The data were produced by immunoSEQ multiplex PCR, yet TCRdb's version contains in-frame clones alone and is incomplete. The sample comprises approximately 90,000 clones, under 85% of which are singletons, and roughly 2% rests with the top ten. Per the germline V gene, CDR1 is LGHNA and CDR2 is YNFKEQ. V was clipped by 1 base and J by 1 base, with 19 bases between them. The CDR3 extends over 18 amino acids. A remark on this clone: Its antigen is not identified.

The V and J genes are TRBV4-2 and TRBJ1-2; weak D call: TRBD1 (6 bases). The clonotype originates from a boy aged 10-17 years in good health and CMV-seronegative. The sequencing input was PBMCs. CDR3 nucleotide sequence: TGTGCCAGCAGCCAAGCAGGGGACGCTCCCCACTTTAACTATGGCTACACCTTC. It yields the protein CASSQAGDAPHFNYGYTF.